Sequencing of this TCR beta chain was carried out in a study of radiation and T cells in renal cell carcinoma. Broader study findings: In blood, top tumor clones expanded by 2 weeks, shrinking by 4.

This CDR3 region has 13 residues. The germline CDR1 and CDR2 sequences are MNHEY and SVGAGI. With 5 bases removed from V and 8 bases from J, the gap between germline ends came to 15 bases. This table comes from immunoSEQ multiplex PCR, and its TCRdb copy is limited to in-frame clones, with some not included. The sample gives about 150,000 clones, less than 90% of which show up once; approximately 4% is in the top ten. Time point indicated: baseline pretreatment blood. Sample treatment: 15 Gy SBRT to primary tumor, nephrectomy 4 weeks later. Clear cell pathology was present in this patient's renal cell carcinoma. Concerning this clone: Its antigen is unknown.

This material consisted of blood, taken from a patient whose treatment included radiotherapy and nephrectomy. This chain links TRBV6-5 with TRBJ1-2; weak D call: TRBD1 (6 bases). The TCR was taken from a woman in her seventies with renal cell carcinoma. This chain's CDR3 is CASSPQGLVGYTF. The DNA of the CDR3 is TGTGCCAGCAGTCCCCAGGGGCTTGTGGGCTACACCTTC.